The sequence of this T cell receptor beta chain was determined in a study of shared clonotypes between healthy human individuals. The test was conducted at deep level. In replicate PCRs of sorted subsets, roughly 210 ng DNA, about 30,000 T cell genomes, was used. TCRdb's copy holds only in-frame clones and misses some; the assay was immunoSEQ multiplex PCR. The sample shows over 2 million clones, about 95% of them seen only once. The V gene end was trimmed by 4 bases and the J gene end by 4 bases; junction bases not matched to a gene: 15. The CDR3 loop spans 18 amino acids. The V gene's germline CDR1 is SGHRS and CDR2 YFSETQ. Findings and caveats of the study: Rarefaction revealed incomplete sorted-subset sequencing despite large depth. A small donor pool kept down the genetic and exposure-history diversity that was represented.

CD45RO-negative CD8 cells positively selected for CCR7 made up the naive population, which excluded terminally differentiated effector memory CD45RA+ cells. Details on this clone: What it binds is not known.

The gene calls are TRBV5-1 and TRBJ2-1; 9 nucleotides align to TRBD2. This sequence originates from a man younger than 30 in good health. The sample taken for sequencing was naive CD8+ T cells sorted from blood. Written as DNA, the CDR3 is TGCGCCAGCAGCCCCAGCGGGCCTAGCGGGGCGGTGTACAATGAGCAGTTCTTC. It encodes CASSPSGPSGAVYNEQFF.